This record concerns one T cell receptor (beta chain) sequence. This entry belongs to a study of blood T cell repertoires in COVID-19. The overall study: Italy, Spain and the United States were the sources of the convalescent and acute COVID-19 samples. The analysed material was cDNA or gDNA that came from T cells, B-cell-depleted T cells, or PBMCs.

This CDR3 has 12 amino acids. The germline CDR1 and CDR2 sequences are LGHNA and YNFKEQ. V lost 5 bases and J lost 6; bases outside the gene matches: 1. Participants were aged about 18 to 100 years from about two dozen US areas. Original methodology: Amplifying reference gene primers gave estimates of nucleated cell counts. Assay: immunoSEQ multiplex PCR; the TCRdb copy retains only in-frame clones and omits some. V and J calls and clone size are those listed in that table; D and trimming were worked out from the DNA. The sample holds fewer than 400,000 clones, 80% to 95% seen once. The sequencing input was PBMCs or T cells enriched from blood (not recorded which). V is TRBV4-2 and J is TRBJ1-3, with 7 bases identical to TRBD1. The clonotype originates from a woman aged 25-40 years who had recovered from COVID-19. This CDR3 reads CASSTGENTIYF. DNA of the CDR3: TGTGCCAGCAGCACAGGGGAAAACACCATATATTTT.